Reported below is one T cell receptor (beta chain). Only one count was recorded for this clonotype. Which antigen it targets is not known. Within one base of it there is no much larger clone, and no base qualities were kept. V loses 6 bases, J loses 3 bases, and the germline ends lie 9 bases apart. Looking up the germline V gene (reference sequence) yields CDR1 DFQATT and CDR2 SNEGSKA. The CDR3 holds 12 amino acids from the cysteine to the phenylalanine. The DNA shown is the 36-base CDR3, in frame from base 1. The sample belongs to a study of T-cell reconstitution after alpha-beta-depleted transplantation in children listed by TCRdb under 2016. At the level of the whole study: T-cell immune reconstitution after TCRalphabeta/CD19-depleted allogeneic hematopoietic cell transplantation in children was quantitatively tracked in the study by means of TCR repertoire profiling. What the authors observed across the whole study: The high TCRbeta diversity at day 60 in some patients was ascribed to recipient T cells and intrathymic progenitors that had survived conditioning. The frequencies of hyperexpanded clones fell over the following months, and after one year, T-cell counts and TCRbeta diversity were mostly attributed to newly produced T cells. Apparently early alphabetaT-cell count recovery about two months after transplant reportedly relied on only several hundred rapidly expanded clones derived from non-depleted graft cells.

Libraries were built with PCR. TCRdb names Illumina HiSeq 2500 as the instrument used. TCR library preparation used molecular barcoding, with unique molecular identifiers applied to normalize quantification of the TCRbeta repertoire. TCRdb reprocessing: public reads trimmed at Q25 with fastp, clones called with MiXCR, in-frame beta chains kept. When rows share a CDR3 protein, they turn into one entry using the most common DNA and genes. For this sample there are about 1,000,000 distinct CDR3 sequences; around 30% appear just once. Around 30% of the sample is held by the ten biggest clonotypes. The sample's treatment or condition label is to be understood as: allogeneic hematopoietic cell transplantation with graft depleted of TCRalphabeta T cells and CD19 B cells. TCRalphabeta/CD19-depleted allogeneic hematopoietic cell grafts were given to the transplant recipients, all of whom were children.

The material was PBMCs, mostly from graft donor cells, obtained 360 days after TCRalphabeta/CD19-depleted stem cell transplant. This receptor was obtained from a boy younger than two who had a stem cell transplant for SCID, so the T cells may come from the graft donor. The rearrangement joined TRBV20-1 to TRBJ1-5, with a weak D call of TRBD1 (5 bases match). The CDR3 region reads CSADSTNQPQHF. In nucleotide form, the sequence is TGCAGTGCCGACAGTACCAATCAGCCCCAGCATTTT.